This TCR beta chain came from a study of blood T cell repertoires in COVID-19. Per the original methods: How many nucleated cells were present was estimated from reference gene primer amplification. Repertoires were generated with immunoSEQ multiplex PCR, while TCRdb's copy carries only in-frame clones and drops some. Clone size and V and J calls were adopted from that table, with D and trimming inferred from the DNA. The sample has 150,000 or so clones; around nine tenths are singletons. The length of the CDR3 is 14 residues. Trimming cost V 6 bases and J 3 bases; bases outside gene matches: 5. Germline CDR1 ENHRY, CDR2 SYGVKD. Participants, 18 to 89 years old, spanned around 25 US areas. Clinical histories supplied by participants themselves formed the basis of cohort assignment. This clone is a singleton in its sample.

This receptor was taken from a woman in her forties or fifties who had recovered from COVID-19. Sequencing was performed on PBMCs or T cells enriched from blood (not recorded which). The chain carries TRBV10-3 and TRBJ1-1; the match to TRBD1 covers 9 bases. CDR3 loop: CAIRFGTGHTEAFF. The CDR3 coding sequence is TGTGCCATCAGATTCGGGACAGGGCACACTGAAGCTTTCTTT.